This T cell receptor (beta chain) came from a study of blood T cell repertoires in COVID-19. The wider study: Researchers got acute and convalescent COVID-19 samples from the United States, Italy and Spain.

CDR1 SGHTA and CDR2 FQGNSA come from the germline V gene. V lost 1 base and J 0 bases, leaving 7 bases between the germline ends. The CDR3 sequence is 14 residues long. Seattle patients were enrolled during active infection and followed longitudinally. Produced via immunoSEQ multiplex PCR; TCRdb's table is partial and in-frame only. The table includes approximately 120,000 clones, 80% to 95% detected once. This chain connects TRBV7-2 to TRBJ2-7; D is perhaps TRBD1 (5 bases). Sequenced: peripheral blood. This clonotype was sampled from a man aged 50 or older with COVID-19, enrolled during active disease. CDR3 DNA sequence: TGTGCCAGCAGCTTAGGGGGCGTCTCCTACGAGCAGTACTTC. Translating gives CASSLGGVSYEQYF.